This T cell receptor beta chain came from a study of T cells after yellow fever vaccination. On the study more broadly: SMART-Seq v4 Ultra Low Input prepared the low-cell-number fractions.

Germline loops: CDR1 SGHRS, CDR2 YFSETQ. This CDR3 has 11 residues. This clonotype showed up many times. The antigen remains undetermined. One junction end does not reproduce the germline sequence, and a read error may be involved. Findings of the study overall: Primary-vaccination clones mostly resurfaced post-booster (about 96% CD4, around 88% CD8).

TCRdb reprocessed the 5' RACE reads via MiXCR and lists one record per CDR3 protein. Of about 210,000 distinct CDR3 sequences listed, approximately 3% are singletons. The source material was CD4+ T cells sorted from PBMCs, sampled 10 days after the yellow fever booster vaccination. This sequence was found in a man aged 18 to 35 who received the YFV17D yellow fever vaccine. J is TRBJ2-5 and V is TRBV5-1, with no clear D. The CDR3 bases are TGTGCCAGCAGCTTATTGGAGACCCAGTACTTC. Protein product: CASSLLETQYF. Full variable domain (remainder filled in from reference TRBV5-1 and TRBJ2-5): KAGVTQTPRYLIKTRGQQVTLSCSPISGHRSVSWYQQTPGQGLQFLFEYFSETQRNKGNFPGRFSGRQFSNSRSEMNVSTLELGDSALYLCASSLLETQYFGPGTRLLVL.